The 9 T cell receptor beta chains below all came from one sample that was sequenced in a study of blood T cells in healthy people across ages. With a J-beta primer mix and a sample-barcoded 5' primer, a second PCR ran 7 to 11 cycles. TCRdb reanalysed the 5' RACE reads using MiXCR and keeps one entry per CDR3 protein. Found here are some 1.1 million distinct CDR3 sequences, 35% to 45% of them singletons; the top ten hold around 14%. Sequences were obtained from blood. The receptor set was obtained from a man between 18 and 29 years old in good health.

CDR3: CASTRTSGGAHEQFF. For the CDR3, the DNA is TGTGCCAGCACCAGGACTAGCGGGGGGGCCCATGAGCAGTTCTTC. V and J are TRBV6-5 and TRBJ2-1, with 15 nucleotides matching TRBD2. CDR1 is MNHEY and CDR2 is SVGAGI in the germline V gene. The CDR3 loop spans 15 amino acids. The V gene end was trimmed by 7 bases and the J gene end by 8 bases; junction bases not matched to a gene: 6.

This chain joins TRBV12-5 and TRBJ1-5; D remains unclear. This CDR3 has 16 amino acids. The V and J ends lost 1 base and 0 bases respectively, with 10 bases between them. Germline V gives CDR1 LGHNT, CDR2 FRNRAP. The CDR3 nucleotides are TGTGCTAGTGGTTTGGGTAGTTCCTATAGCAATCAGCCCCAGCATTTT. Encoded protein: CASGLGSSYSNQPQHF.

The gene calls are TRBV4-1 and TRBJ2-7; no clear D. Germline assignment: CDR1 MGHRA and CDR2 YSYEKL. The CDR3 covers 15 residues. V dropped 6 bases and J dropped 4 bases, with 19 bases sitting between them. The DNA for the CDR3 is TGCGCCAGCAGACTTACTTGGGTGGCAAATTACGAGCAGTACTTC. As protein: CASRLTWVANYEQYF.

The chain couples TRBV9 to TRBJ1-2; D not resolved. CDR1 and CDR2 (germline): SGDLS, YYNGEE. Trimming took 0 bases from V and 4 from J, leaving 10 bases between them. The CDR3 covers 14 residues. The CDR3 nucleotides read TGTGCCAGCAGCGTAGCTAATGGGCCCTATGGCTACACCTTC. This gives the protein CASSVANGPYGYTF.

The J gene is TRBJ1-5, the V gene TRBV12-3 or TRBV12-4; D gene ambiguous. The CDR3 has 15 residues. The V end lost 3 bases, the J end lost 7 bases, and 16 bases lay between the germline ends. The CDR3 DNA reads as TGTGCCAGCAGTTTCGACGAGTACGGCGGGCAGCCCCAGCATTTT. Encoded protein: CASSFDEYGGQPQHF.

The chain carries TRBV12-3 or TRBV12-4 and TRBJ1-1; no reliable D call. V was pared by 9 bases and J by 5 bases, with 10 bases between. This CDR3 has 11 amino acids. The CDR3 DNA sequence: TGTGCCAGTGGGGTAGGGACTGAAGCTTTCTTT. Its translation: CASGVGTEAFF.

V is TRBV7-3 and J is TRBJ2-3; 14 positions agree with TRBD2. CDR1 is SGHTA, CDR2 FQGTGA, per germline. V shed 5 bases, J shed 7 bases, and the junction held 8 bases outside the gene matches. The CDR3 extends over 16 amino acids. CDR3 sequence reads: CASSTRTSGGTNTQYF. The CDR3, as DNA: TGTGCCAGCAGCACGCGGACTAGCGGGGGGACAAATACGCAGTATTTT.

The V call is TRBV6-1, the J call TRBJ1-2; no clear D gene. The CDR3 is made up of 12 amino acids. Trimming shortened V by 5 bases and J by 8 bases, and 12 bases separated the two germline ends. The germline CDR1 and CDR2 sequences are MNHNS and SASEGT. CDR3 coding DNA: TGTGCCAGCAGTCGACCGCCTGGGGGCTACACCTTC. The encoded protein is CASSRPPGGYTF.

The rearrangement uses TRBV6-2 or TRBV6-3 and TRBJ1-1, with 7 bases identical to TRBD1. V was pared by 6 bases and J by 4 bases, with 8 bases of the junction left unmatched. The V gene's germline CDR1 is MNHEY and CDR2 SVGEGT. This CDR3 has 14 amino acids. The CDR3: CASSPTGLGTEAFF. The CDR3 nucleotides read TGTGCCAGCAGCCCGACAGGGTTGGGCACTGAAGCTTTCTTT.